Each of the 6 T cell receptor beta chains below was sequenced from the same sample in a study of control samples from healthy donors and cancer patients. Profiled with immunoSEQ multiplex PCR; TCRdb holds only in-frame clones, not every one. The top ten hold 0.92% of the sample, which has under 95,000 clones, approximately 90% seen once. Sequencing input: blood. All receptors derive from a woman aged 25 to 39 in good health.

The chain uses TRBV4-1 and TRBJ1-2; D call uncertain. V was trimmed by 1 base and J by 8 bases, leaving 17 bases between them. The CDR3 has 15 residues. CDR1 MGHRA and CDR2 YSYEKL come from the germline V gene. CDR3 amino acids: CASSQAPGSRQGYTF. CDR3 DNA sequence: TGCGCCAGCAGCCAAGCCCCGGGAAGTCGTCAGGGCTACACCTTC.

The chain combines TRBV5-1 with TRBJ2-7; 9 bases map to TRBD2. Per germline, CDR1 SGHRS and CDR2 YFSETQ. V lost 4 bases to trimming and J lost 4 bases; unmatched junction nucleotides: 3. CDR3 length equals 13 residues. CDR3 in DNA: TGCGCCAGCAGCGGTACTAGCGGGTACGAGCAGTACTTC. This gives the protein CASSGTSGYEQYF.

The DNA of the CDR3 is TGTGCCAGCAGCCTCACAGGGGGCCGGGAGACCCAGTACTTC. It translates to CASSLTGGRETQYF. The V call is TRBV3-1 (or the pseudogene TRBV3-2), the J call TRBJ2-5; 9 bases map to TRBD1. V lost 4 bases, J lost 5 bases, and 5 bases stayed unmatched. Germline V gene sequence: CDR1 LGHDT, CDR2 YNNKEL (reference sequence). The CDR3 consists of 14 residues.

This chain links TRBV28 with TRBJ2-2, with no clear D. V lost 3 bases and J lost 7, with 0 bases in between. CDR1 is MDHEN and CDR2 is SYDVKM in the germline V gene. CDR3 length equals 10 residues. The CDR3 DNA reads TGTGCCAGCAGTTTCGGGGAGCTGTTTTTT. It encodes CASSFGELFF.

The rearrangement uses TRBV2 and TRBJ1-5; D is perhaps TRBD1 (6 bases). With 5 bases removed from V and 7 bases from J, the gap between germline ends came to 15 bases. The germline gives CDR1 SNHLY, CDR2 FYNNEI. The CDR3 has 14 residues. In DNA form, the CDR3 reads TGTGCCAGCAGTAATCAGGGGTCCGGACAGCCCCAGCATTTT. Its translation is CASSNQGSGQPQHF.

CDR3 region: CASSEAPSGGAKTQYF. As DNA, the CDR3 is TGTGCCAGCAGCGAGGCGCCTAGCGGGGGGGCGAAGACCCAGTACTTC. The chain employs TRBV11-2 and TRBJ2-5, with TRBD2 matching 12 bases. Trimming cost V 5 bases and J 6 bases; bases outside gene matches: 10. Looked up from germline, CDR1 is SGHAT and CDR2 is FQNNGV. This CDR3 region has 16 residues.